What follows are 22 T cell receptor beta chains derived from one specimen sequenced in a study of CD8+ T cells in alopecia areata. The sample's treatment: oral pan-JAK inhibitor, 5-10 mg twice daily. RNA was isolated and reverse transcribed to cDNA, the sequencing template. This table comes from immunoSEQ multiplex PCR, and its TCRdb copy is limited to in-frame clones, with some not included. Among 190,000 or so clones listed, roughly 64% were seen once. The specimen was CD4+ T cells sorted from blood, collected at week 24, from a patient treated with tofacitinib. These receptors originate from a human donor with alopecia areata.

The chain uses TRBV5-8 and TRBJ2-5; 14 bases are a match to TRBD2. With V trimmed by 4 bases and J by 4 bases, 9 bases remained unmatched. The CDR3 has 17 amino acids. Germline CDR1 is SGHTS and CDR2 is YDEGEE. The CDR3 reads CASSPGLAGVWGETQYF. Here the CDR3 DNA reads TGTGCCAGCAGCCCGGGACTAGCGGGAGTATGGGGAGAGACCCAGTACTTC.

In DNA form, the CDR3 reads TGTGCCAGCAGCTCCACAGGGGACGAGCAGTACTTC. Encoded protein: CASSSTGDEQYF. The chain couples TRBV11-2 to TRBJ2-7, with 7 bases fitting TRBD1. V was pared by 4 bases and J by 5 bases, with 2 bases of the junction left unmatched. The germline CDR1 and CDR2 sequences are SGHAT and FQNNGV. This CDR3 contains 12 residues.

This chain connects TRBV29-1 to TRBJ2-7; D may be TRBD1 (5 bases). The CDR3 sequence is 11 residues long. Germline V gene sequence: CDR1 SQVTM, CDR2 ANQGSEA. V lost 7 bases and J 4 bases, leaving 11 bases between the germline ends. This chain's CDR3 is CSARAGYEQYF. The CDR3 bases are TGCAGCGCCAGGGCAGGTTACGAGCAGTACTTC.

V usage is TRBV2 and J usage is TRBJ1-1; D not certain. Germline CDR1 reads SNHLY; CDR2 reads FYNNEI. The CDR3 length is 12 residues. Trimming pared 5 bases from V and 0 bases from J, leaving 4 bases between. The CDR3 DNA sequence: TGTGCCAGCAGTCCGATGAACACTGAAGCTTTCTTT. It encodes CASSPMNTEAFF.

This clone was found a few times. V gene TRBV7-2 combines with J gene TRBJ1-2; tentative D call: TRBD1 (5 bases). CDR3 size: 15 residues. Germline CDR1 is SGHTA and CDR2 is FQGNSA. Trimming removed 5 bases from V and 2 bases from J, with 15 bases in between. The chain's CDR3 is CASSTEGGGNYGYTF. The CDR3 DNA is TGTGCCAGCAGCACAGAGGGCGGGGGAAACTATGGCTACACCTTC.

This rearrangement joins TRBV4-3 to TRBJ2-7; tentative D call: TRBD2 (5 bases). Germline values: CDR1 LGHNA, CDR2 YSLEER. The CDR3 sequence is 13 residues long. The germline V and J ends were trimmed by 0 bases and 5 bases, with 8 bases remaining between them. The CDR3 spells CASSQDSGNEQYF. CDR3 nucleotides: TGCGCCAGCAGCCAAGATTCGGGGAACGAGCAGTACTTC.

V is TRBV7-2 and J is TRBJ1-2; D uncertain. With 0 bases removed from V and 0 bases from J, the gap between germline ends came to 11 bases. The CDR3 extends over 16 amino acids. The germline V gene encodes CDR1 SGHTA and CDR2 FQGNSA. The CDR3 bases are TGTGCCAGCAGCTTAGCCATCGGCGAAGCTAACTATGGCTACACCTTC. Translating gives CASSLAIGEANYGYTF.

V gene TRBV27 combines with J gene TRBJ2-2; D is unresolved. This CDR3 has 17 amino acids. Germline-derived CDR1 and CDR2 are MNHEY and SMNVEV (reference sequence). V was pared by 5 bases and J by 0 bases, with 16 bases between. For the CDR3, the DNA is TGTGCCAGCAGTATCCTGGTGGGTCTCTCGAACACCGGGGAGCTGTTTTTT. This codes for CASSILVGLSNTGELFF.

CDR3 nucleotides: TGTGCCACCAGCAGGGGGACTAGCGGGAGTCCCTCCTACAATGAGCAGTTCTTC. Translating it yields CATSRGTSGSPSYNEQFF. V and J are TRBV15 and TRBJ2-1; the match to TRBD2 covers 14 bases. The length of the CDR3 is 18 residues. The V segment lost 3 bases and the J segment 0 bases; nucleotides outside the gene matches: 4. Per the germline V gene, CDR1 is LNHNV and CDR2 is YYDKDF (reference sequence).

The chain joins TRBV4-1 to TRBJ1-2; 7 nucleotides agree with TRBD1. Germline V gene lookup returns CDR1 MGHRA and CDR2 YSYEKL. The junction had 8 bases not matched to a gene; V was cut back by 1 base and J by 3 bases. This CDR3 has 16 residues. The CDR3 loop reads CASSQVLGGRYYGYTF. DNA for the CDR3: TGCGCCAGCAGCCAAGTTTTAGGGGGCCGGTACTATGGCTACACCTTC.

This clone showed up just a few times. The chain has TRBV30 and TRBJ2-3, with a possible D match to TRBD2 (5 bases). The V end lost 5 bases, the J end lost 0 bases, and 9 bases lay between the germline ends. The CDR3 runs to 13 residues. Germline V CDR1 and CDR2: GTSNPN, SVGIG (reference sequence). The CDR3 sequence: CAWGWTSTDTQYF. The CDR3, as DNA: TGTGCCTGGGGATGGACTAGCACAGATACGCAGTATTTT.

The chain combines TRBV27 with TRBJ2-7; no firm D call. The CDR3 is 14 amino acids. V lost 1 base to trimming and J lost 2 bases, with 9 bases between them. Germline V gene data show CDR1 as MNHEY and CDR2 as SMNVEV (reference sequence). CDR3 bases: TGTGCCAGCAGTTTATATGGGGTAGCCTACGAGCAGTACTTC. Translation: CASSLYGVAYEQYF.

The chain is built from TRBV15 and TRBJ2-7; D could derive from TRBD1 or TRBD2 (5 bases each). Germline CDR1 and CDR2: LNHNV and YYDKDF (reference sequence). CDR3 length: 14 residues. V was cut by 1 base and J by 4 bases, with 11 bases left in between. In nucleotides, the CDR3 is TGTGCCACCAGCAGAGGGGGGACGGCGTACGAGCAGTACTTC. It yields the protein CATSRGGTAYEQYF.

This clone appeared many times. The chain has TRBV10-3 and TRBJ2-5, with TRBD1 matching over 8 bases. The CDR3 loop spans 14 amino acids. V was clipped by 6 bases and J by 1 base; unmatched bases: 4. The germline V gene has CDR1 ENHRY and CDR2 SYGVKD. The CDR3 spells CAISRGQGQETQYF. In DNA form, the CDR3 reads TGTGCCATCAGCCGTGGACAGGGCCAAGAGACCCAGTACTTC.

The chain recombines TRBV4-2 with TRBJ1-5, with D possibly TRBD1 on 5 matching bases. Germline assignment: CDR1 LGHNA and CDR2 YNFKEQ. The CDR3 has 20 residues. The germline V and J ends were trimmed by 3 bases and 0 bases, with 24 bases remaining between them. CDR3: CASSQELLATDSYSNQPQHF. CDR3 bases: TGTGCCAGCAGCCAGGAGCTGTTGGCGACAGACTCTTATAGCAATCAGCCCCAGCATTTT.

The CDR3 sequence is CASSFGAVMPQHF. Here the CDR3 DNA reads TGTGCCAGCAGCTTTGGGGCGGTCATGCCCCAGCATTTT. The genes are TRBV5-6 and TRBJ1-5; D may be TRBD1 (5 bases). Germline values: CDR1 SGHDT, CDR2 YYEEEE. With 2 bases removed from V and 9 bases from J, the gap between germline ends came to 12 bases. The length of the CDR3 is 13 residues. Variable domain in full (rest from reference TRBV5-6 and TRBJ1-5): DAGVTQSPTHLIKTRGQQVTLRCSPKSGHDTVSWYQQALGQGPQFIFQYYEEEERQRGNFPDRFSGHQFPNYSSELNVNALLLGDSALYLCASSFGAVMPQHFGDGTRLSIL.

The V call is TRBV29-1, the J call TRBJ1-2; TRBD1 matches 9 bases. CDR3 size: 14 residues. CDR1 is SQVTM and CDR2 is ANQGSEA in the germline V gene. With V trimmed by 5 bases and J by 6 bases, 10 bases remained unmatched. CDR3 residues: CSVSPGQGSHGYTF. CDR3 in DNA: TGCAGCGTTTCCCCGGGACAGGGTTCGCATGGCTACACCTTC.

A remark on this clone: This CDR3 is also generated by other DNA sequences in the sample. The rearrangement links TRBV25-1 to TRBJ2-3; no reliable D call. CDR3 length: 11 amino acids. V dropped 8 bases and J dropped 6 bases, with 9 bases sitting between them. Germline values: CDR1 MGHDK, CDR2 SYGVNS. For the CDR3, the DNA is TGTGCCAGCTCGGGTTTGGATACGCAGTATTTT. Encoded protein: CASSGLDTQYF.

In DNA, the CDR3 is TGCAGCGTTGGTTACCATGAGCAGTTCTTC. This encodes CSVGYHEQFF. The J gene is TRBJ2-1, the V gene TRBV29-1; D gene unclear. The CDR3 extends over 10 amino acids. CDR1 and CDR2 (germline): SQVTM, ANQGSEA. Trimming removed 4 bases from V and 8 bases from J, with 6 bases in between.

The chain has TRBV29-1 and TRBJ2-5; TRBD1 aligns across 9 bases. With V trimmed by 7 bases and J by 5 bases, 8 bases remained unmatched. Germline CDR1 SQVTM, CDR2 ANQGSEA. CDR3 length equals 13 residues. CDR3 sequence (DNA): TGCAGCGCCAACAGGGGGCTTGGGGAGACCCAGTACTTC. This codes for CSANRGLGETQYF.

This chain connects TRBV4-1 to TRBJ2-5; D possibly corresponds to TRBD2 (5 bases). This CDR3 has 15 residues. Trimming took off 2 bases at V and 5 bases at J, with 15 bases between the two ends. Looked up from germline, CDR1 is MGHRA and CDR2 is YSYEKL. In DNA, the CDR3 is TGCGCCAGCAGCCAAACCCGGGCTAGCAGGGAGACCCAGTACTTC. Encoded protein: CASSQTRASRETQYF.

This clone was seen a few times. The chain combines TRBV29-1 with TRBJ1-5, with D possibly matching TRBD1 (5 bases). The CDR3 totals 13 residues. The V gene lost 4 bases and the J gene lost 3 bases, with 10 bases spanning the gap. Looked up from germline, CDR1 is SQVTM and CDR2 is ANQGSEA. CDR3 region: CSVARDYNQPQHF. In DNA, the CDR3 is TGCAGCGTTGCCAGGGACTACAATCAGCCCCAGCATTTT.